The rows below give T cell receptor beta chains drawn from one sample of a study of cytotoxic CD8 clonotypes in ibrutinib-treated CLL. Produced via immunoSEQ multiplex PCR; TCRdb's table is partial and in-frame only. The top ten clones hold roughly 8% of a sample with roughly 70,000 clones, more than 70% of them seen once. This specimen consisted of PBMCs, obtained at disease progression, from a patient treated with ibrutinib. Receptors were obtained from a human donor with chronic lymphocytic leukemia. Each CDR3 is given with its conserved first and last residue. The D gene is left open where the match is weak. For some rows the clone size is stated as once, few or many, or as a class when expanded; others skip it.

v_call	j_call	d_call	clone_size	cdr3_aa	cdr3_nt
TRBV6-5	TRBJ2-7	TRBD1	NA	CASSHLTGGGEQYF	TGTGCCAGCAGCCACTTGACAGGGGGGGGCGAGCAGTACTTC
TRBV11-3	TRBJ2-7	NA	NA	CASSSGALRTDEQYF	TGTGCCAGCAGCTCGGGAGCCCTGAGGACGGACGAGCAGTACTTC
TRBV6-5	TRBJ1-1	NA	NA	CASSDDSSSEAFF	TGTGCCAGCAGTGACGATAGTTCGTCTGAAGCTTTCTTT
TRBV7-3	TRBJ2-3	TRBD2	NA	CASATHSGGTDTQYF	TGTGCCAGCGCTACCCATAGCGGGGGCACAGATACGCAGTATTTT
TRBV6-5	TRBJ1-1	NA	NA	CATEGSFNTEAFF	TGTGCCACTGAGGGGTCCTTTAACACTGAAGCTTTCTTT
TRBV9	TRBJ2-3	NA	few	CASSVGGIRTDTQYF	TGTGCCAGCAGCGTAGGTGGCATCCGCACAGATACGCAGTATTTT
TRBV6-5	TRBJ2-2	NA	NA	CASTPTTGELFF	TGTGCCAGCACTCCTACAACCGGGGAGCTGTTTTTT
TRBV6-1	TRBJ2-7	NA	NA	CASSERFSAYDEQYF	TGTGCCAGCAGTGAAAGGTTTAGCGCGTACGACGAGCAGTACTTC
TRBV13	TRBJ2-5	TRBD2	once	CASSLDTLALQETQYF	TGTGCCAGCAGCTTAGATACACTAGCGTTACAAGAGACCCAGTACTTC
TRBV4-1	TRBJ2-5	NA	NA	CASSPLGLIQETQYF	TGCGCCAGCAGCCCTCTGGGACTGATCCAAGAGACCCAGTACTTC
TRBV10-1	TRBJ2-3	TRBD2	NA	CASSGVVAGVSTDTQYF	TGCGCCAGCAGTGGTGTGGTAGCGGGAGTGAGTACAGATACGCAGTATTTT
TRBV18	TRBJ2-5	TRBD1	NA	CASSPPGQVKETQYF	TGTGCCAGCTCACCACCGGGACAGGTGAAAGAGACCCAGTACTTC
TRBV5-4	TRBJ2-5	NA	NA	CASSFTGSETQYF	TGTGCCAGCAGCTTCACGGGCAGTGAGACCCAGTACTTC
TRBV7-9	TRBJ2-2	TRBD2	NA	CASSPPGLAGVSAGELFF	TGTGCCAGCAGCCCCCCGGGACTAGCGGGGGTCTCGGCCGGGGAGCTGTTTTTT
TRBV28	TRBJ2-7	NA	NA	CASSTSTGRGEQYF	TGTGCCAGCAGTACCTCGACAGGGAGGGGCGAGCAGTACTTC
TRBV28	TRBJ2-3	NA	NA	CASSFGLLASDTQYF	TGTGCCAGCAGTTTTGGATTGCTAGCATCAGATACGCAGTATTTT
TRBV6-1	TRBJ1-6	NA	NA	CAIKKGASNSPLHF	TGTGCCATCAAAAAAGGGGCAAGTAATTCACCCCTCCACTTT
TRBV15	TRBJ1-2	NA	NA	CATSPDRNYGYTF	TGTGCCACCAGCCCTGACCGCAACTATGGCTACACCTTC
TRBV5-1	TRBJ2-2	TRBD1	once	CASSFRDRVTGELFF	TGCGCCAGCAGCTTCCGGGACAGGGTCACCGGGGAGCTGTTTTTT